This T cell receptor beta chain was found in a study of blood T cell repertoires in COVID-19 (TCRdb year 2020). Describing the broader study: The collaborator samples originated in the United States, Italy and Spain and spanned the acute and convalescent phases of COVID-19. Where available, HLA class I and class II types were obtained from metadata supplied by the sample provider rather than from assay-based typing. A freely available public database, intended as a resource for researchers studying the immune response to SARS-CoV-2, is where the repertoires were released. Samples came from the ongoing ImmuneRACE study (first 160 participants) plus 1,254 subjects from 6 global collaborators. A de-identified subject ID, COVID-19 status, age in years and sex were almost always included in the sample metadata. Subjects who had been exposed to COVID-19, were actively infected with it, or had recovered from it provided the deeply sampled blood TCRbeta repertoires that made up the dataset. The prospective study material was composed of cDNA or gDNA derived from T cells, B-cell-depleted T cells, or PBMCs. Broad study findings and their caveats: The quantity of clinical and demographic metadata differed by source and by participant and was supplied without curation.

Here V drops 2 bases and J drops 11 bases, and the junction holds 8 bases not matched to any gene. Including the terminal cysteine and phenylalanine, the CDR3 comprises 14 residues. Only the CDR3 part of the read is kept: 42 bases, read in frame from the first base. Sequences SGHAT (CDR1) and FQNNGV (CDR2) are obtained from the germline V gene. TCRbeta CDR3 regions were amplified from genomic DNA by means of the immunoSEQ Assay, a bias-controlled multiplex PCR. In the original analysis: Within the assay, amplification of reference gene primers was used to estimate how many nucleated cells each sample contained. Sequence reads were collapsed and filtered to measure the absolute abundance of every unique TCRbeta CDR3 rearrangement. For each sample, productive Simpson clonality was calculated as the square root of Simpson's diversity index over productive rearrangements. The source is immuneACCESS, and TCRdb retained only in-frame sequences with V and J called. Part of the clones is not carried over; for the studies checked, unresolved V genes explain less than half of this, and the remainder is unexplained. The V and J calls and clone size were taken over from that table, and D and trimming were inferred from the DNA. In all, the sample holds around 200,000 clones, and 84% of those were seen once. In total, the top ten clones hold approximately 7% of the sample.

Collaborating institutions collected whole blood in K2EDTA tubes following their own protocols. For TCRbeta analysis, collaborator samples were shipped as frozen whole blood, as isolated PBMCs, or as DNA extracted from either sample type. On this clone: Its antigen remains unidentified. No much larger clone exists at a distance of one base, and base qualities are not known.

This TCR derives from a human donor in a cohort sampled during active COVID-19. What was sequenced was peripheral blood. Recombination connected TRBV11-2 to TRBJ1-1; the central 10 bases match TRBD1. The sequenced DNA is TGTGCCAGCAGCTTATCGGACAGGGGGATTCCCGCTTTCTTT. The resulting protein is CASSLSDRGIPAFF. The CDR3 plus the reference TRBV11-2 and TRBJ1-1 genes for the other parts give the full variable domain: EAGVAQSPRYKIIEKRQSVAFWCNPISGHATLYWYQQILGQGPKLLIQFQNNGVVDDSQLPKDRFSAERLKGVDSTLKIQPAKLEDSAVYLCASSLSDRGIPAFFGQGTRLTVV.